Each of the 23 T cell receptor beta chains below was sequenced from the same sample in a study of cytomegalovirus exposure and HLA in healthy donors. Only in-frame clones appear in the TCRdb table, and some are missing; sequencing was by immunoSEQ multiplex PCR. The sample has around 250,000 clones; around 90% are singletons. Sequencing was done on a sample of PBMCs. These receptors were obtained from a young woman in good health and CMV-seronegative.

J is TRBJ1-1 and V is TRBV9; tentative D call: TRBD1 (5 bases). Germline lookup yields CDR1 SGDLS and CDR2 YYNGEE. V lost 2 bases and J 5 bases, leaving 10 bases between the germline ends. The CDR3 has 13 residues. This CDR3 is CASSVGGYTEAFF. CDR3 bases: TGTGCCAGCAGCGTGGGGGGATATACTGAAGCTTTCTTT.

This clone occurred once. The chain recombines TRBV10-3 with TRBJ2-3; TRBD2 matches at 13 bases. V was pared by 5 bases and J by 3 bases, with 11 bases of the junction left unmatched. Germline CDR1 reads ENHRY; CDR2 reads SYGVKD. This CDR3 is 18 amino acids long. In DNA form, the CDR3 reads TGTGCCATCAGTAGACGAACTAGCGGGGGGGCGGAGACAGATACGCAGTATTTT. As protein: CAISRRTSGGAETDTQYF.

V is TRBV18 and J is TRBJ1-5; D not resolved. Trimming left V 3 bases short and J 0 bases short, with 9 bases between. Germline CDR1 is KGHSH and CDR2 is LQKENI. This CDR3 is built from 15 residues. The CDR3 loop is CASSPRTDSNQPQHF. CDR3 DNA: TGTGCCAGCTCACCCAGGACTGATAGCAATCAGCCCCAGCATTTT.

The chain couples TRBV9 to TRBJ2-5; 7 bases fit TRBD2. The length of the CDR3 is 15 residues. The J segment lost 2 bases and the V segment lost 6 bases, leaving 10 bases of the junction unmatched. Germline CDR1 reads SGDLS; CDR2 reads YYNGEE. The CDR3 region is CASNFAAGPQETQYF. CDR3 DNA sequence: TGTGCCAGCAACTTTGCAGCGGGGCCTCAAGAGACCCAGTACTTC.

The DNA of the CDR3 is TGTGCCAGCAGCTTAGCTAGTCAAGAGACCCAGTACTTC. Translated: CASSLASQETQYF. The gene calls are TRBV7-9 and TRBJ2-5; D call uncertain. Germline CDR1 is SEHNR and CDR2 is FQNEAQ (reference sequence). CDR3 length: 13 residues. The ends were cut back, 0 bases at V and 2 bases at J, with 4 bases in the middle.

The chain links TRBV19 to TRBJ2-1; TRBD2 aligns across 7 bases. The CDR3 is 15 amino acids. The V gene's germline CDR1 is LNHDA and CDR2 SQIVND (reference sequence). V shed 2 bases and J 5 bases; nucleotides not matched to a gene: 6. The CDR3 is CASSISSGVNNEQFF. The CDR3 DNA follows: TGTGCCAGTAGTATATCAAGCGGGGTAAACAATGAGCAGTTCTTC.

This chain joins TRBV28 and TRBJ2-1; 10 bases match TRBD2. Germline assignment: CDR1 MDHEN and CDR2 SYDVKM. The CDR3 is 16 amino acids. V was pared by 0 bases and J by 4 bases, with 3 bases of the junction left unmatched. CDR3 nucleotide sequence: TGTGCCAGCAGTTTATGGGCTAGCGGGGGTTACAATGAGCAGTTCTTC. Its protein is CASSLWASGGYNEQFF.

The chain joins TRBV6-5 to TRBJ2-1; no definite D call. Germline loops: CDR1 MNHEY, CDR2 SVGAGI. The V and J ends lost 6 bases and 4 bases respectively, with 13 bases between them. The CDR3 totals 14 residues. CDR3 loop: CASRRDTIYNEQFF. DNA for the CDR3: TGTGCCAGCAGGCGAGACACAATATACAATGAGCAGTTCTTC.

CDR3: CASSLVVRYYEQYV. CDR3 DNA: TGTGCCAGCAGCTTAGTAGTCAGATACTACGAGCAGTACGTC. The chain combines TRBV7-9 with TRBJ2-7; D gene unclear. Germline values: CDR1 SEHNR, CDR2 FQNEAQ (reference sequence). This CDR3 region has 14 residues. V lost 1 base to trimming and J lost 3 bases, with 10 bases between them.

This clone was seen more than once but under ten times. In DNA, the CDR3 is TGTGCCAGCAGTTCTAGCGGGCAGTATGGCTACACCTTC. Its translation: CASSSSGQYGYTF. The rearrangement joins TRBV7-2 to TRBJ1-2; unclear D gene. The germline CDR1 and CDR2 sequences are SGHTA and FQGNSA. V was trimmed by 6 bases and J by 5 bases, leaving 13 bases between them. The CDR3 is 13 amino acids.

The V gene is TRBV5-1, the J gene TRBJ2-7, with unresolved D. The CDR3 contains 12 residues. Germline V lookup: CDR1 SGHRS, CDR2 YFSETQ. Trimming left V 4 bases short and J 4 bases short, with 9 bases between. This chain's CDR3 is CASSPTGYEQYV. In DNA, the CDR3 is TGCGCCAGCAGCCCGACTGGGTACGAGCAGTACGTC.

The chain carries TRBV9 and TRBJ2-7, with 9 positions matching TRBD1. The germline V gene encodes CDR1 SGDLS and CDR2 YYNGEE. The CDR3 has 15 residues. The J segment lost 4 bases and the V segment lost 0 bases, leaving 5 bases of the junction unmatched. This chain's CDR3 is CASSVERQGVYEQYF. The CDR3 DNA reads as TGTGCCAGCAGCGTAGAAAGACAGGGGGTTTACGAGCAGTACTTC.

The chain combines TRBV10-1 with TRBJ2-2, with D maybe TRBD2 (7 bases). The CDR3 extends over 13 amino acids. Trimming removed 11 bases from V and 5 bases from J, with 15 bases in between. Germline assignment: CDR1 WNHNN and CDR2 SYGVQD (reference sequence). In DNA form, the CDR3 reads TGCGCCGGCTCGGGGGGCAAAACCGGGGAGCTGTTTTTT. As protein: CAGSGGKTGELFF.

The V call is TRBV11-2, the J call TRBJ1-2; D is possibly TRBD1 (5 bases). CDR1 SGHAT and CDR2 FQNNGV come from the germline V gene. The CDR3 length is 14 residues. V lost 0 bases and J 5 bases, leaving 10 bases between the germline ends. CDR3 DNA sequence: TGTGCCAGCAGCTTAGACAGGGCCTTTTATGGCTACACCTTC. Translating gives CASSLDRAFYGYTF.

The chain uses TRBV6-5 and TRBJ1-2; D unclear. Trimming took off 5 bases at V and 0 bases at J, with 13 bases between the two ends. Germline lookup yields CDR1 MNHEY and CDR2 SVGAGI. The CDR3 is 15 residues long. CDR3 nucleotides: TGTGCCAGCAGTGCCTCCCAGGCAGCTAACTATGGCTACACCTTC. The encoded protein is CASSASQAANYGYTF.

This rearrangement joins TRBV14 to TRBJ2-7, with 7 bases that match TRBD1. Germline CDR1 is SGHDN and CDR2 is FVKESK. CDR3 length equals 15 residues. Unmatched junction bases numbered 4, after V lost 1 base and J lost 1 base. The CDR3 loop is CASSQGAGGSYEQYF. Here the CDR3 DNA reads TGTGCCAGCAGCCAAGGGGCAGGGGGATCCTACGAGCAGTACTTC.

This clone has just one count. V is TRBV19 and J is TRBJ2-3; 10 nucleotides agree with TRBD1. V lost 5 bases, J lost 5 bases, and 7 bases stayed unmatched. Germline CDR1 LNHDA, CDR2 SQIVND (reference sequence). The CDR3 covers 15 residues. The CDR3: CASSSTGGAGDTQYF. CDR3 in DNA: TGTGCCAGTAGTTCGACAGGGGGCGCAGGAGATACGCAGTATTTT.

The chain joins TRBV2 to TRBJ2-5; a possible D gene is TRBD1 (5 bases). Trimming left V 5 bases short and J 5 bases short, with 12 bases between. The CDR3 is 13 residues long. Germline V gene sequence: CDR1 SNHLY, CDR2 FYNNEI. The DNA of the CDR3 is TGTGCCAGCAGTCGACAGTTAGGGGAGACCCAGTACTTC. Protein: CASSRQLGETQYF.

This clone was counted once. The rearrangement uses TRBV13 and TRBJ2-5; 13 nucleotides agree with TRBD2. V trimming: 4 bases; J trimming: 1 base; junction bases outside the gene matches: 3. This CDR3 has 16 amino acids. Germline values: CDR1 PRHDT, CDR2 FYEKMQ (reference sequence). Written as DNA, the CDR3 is TGTGCCAGCAGCTCCGGACTAGCGGGGGCCCAAGAGACCCAGTACTTC. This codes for CASSSGLAGAQETQYF. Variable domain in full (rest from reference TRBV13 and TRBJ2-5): AAGVIQSPRHLIKEKRETATLKCYPIPRHDTVYWYQQGPGQDPQFLISFYEKMQSDKGSIPDRFSAQQFSDYHSELNMSSLELGDSALYFCASSSGLAGAQETQYFGPGTRLLVL.

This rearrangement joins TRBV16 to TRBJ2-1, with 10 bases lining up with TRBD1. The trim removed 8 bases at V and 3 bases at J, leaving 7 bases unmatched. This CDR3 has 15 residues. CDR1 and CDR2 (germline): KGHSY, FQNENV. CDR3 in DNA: TGTGCCAGCCTGCGGGACAGGGGCTTCTACAATGAGCAGTTCTTC. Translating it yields CASLRDRGFYNEQFF.

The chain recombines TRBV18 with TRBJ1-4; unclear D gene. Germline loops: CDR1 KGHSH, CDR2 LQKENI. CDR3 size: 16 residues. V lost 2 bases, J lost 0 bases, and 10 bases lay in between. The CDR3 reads CASSPDLPATNEKLFF. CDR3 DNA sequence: TGTGCCAGCTCACCAGACTTACCAGCAACTAATGAAAAACTGTTTTTT.

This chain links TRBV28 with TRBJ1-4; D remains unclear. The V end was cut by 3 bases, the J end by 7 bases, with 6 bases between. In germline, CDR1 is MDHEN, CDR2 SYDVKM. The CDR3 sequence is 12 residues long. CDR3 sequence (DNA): TGTGCCAGCAGTTTTGTTCTTGAAAAACTGTTTTTT. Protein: CASSFVLEKLFF.

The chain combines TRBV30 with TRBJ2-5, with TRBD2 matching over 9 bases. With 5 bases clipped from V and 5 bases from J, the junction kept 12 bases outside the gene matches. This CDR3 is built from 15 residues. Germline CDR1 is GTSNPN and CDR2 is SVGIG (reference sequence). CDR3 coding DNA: TGTGCCTGGGCACCGGGGACTAGCCTCATTGAGACCCAGTACTTC. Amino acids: CAWAPGTSLIETQYF.